The clone carrying this T cell receptor (beta chain) showed up many times. Antigen specificity is unknown. A second PCR, run for about 7 to 11 cycles, used a sample-barcoded 5' primer plus a J-beta primer mix. Each cDNA molecule carried a tag from a template-switch adaptor that contained 12 random nucleotides. TCRdb passed the 5' RACE reads through MiXCR, listing each CDR3 protein once. The sample records some 1.1 million distinct CDR3 sequences, 35% to 40% being singletons. This sample was taken from a study of blood T cells in healthy people across ages. Regarding the study as a whole: Older age went with lower TCR beta diversity per million T cells, in a roughly linear way. Long-lived donors carried more naive CD4+ cells and greater diversity than aged donors.

Trimming took off 5 bases at V and 1 base at J, with 14 bases between the two ends. The CDR3 covers 15 residues. CDR1 and CDR2 from the germline V gene are SGHAT and FQNNGV. The V call is TRBV11-2, the J call TRBJ1-1; D remains ambiguous. Sequencing input: blood. This TCR came from a man younger than 35 in good health. The CDR3: CASSRDGFQNTEAFF. In DNA form, the CDR3 reads TGTGCCAGCAGCCGAGACGGTTTCCAGAACACTGAAGCTTTCTTT.